The source of this TCR beta chain is a study of OX40 agonist ivuxolimab in advanced cancers. Study information: Cohort: roughly 80% men, mean age about 60, aged roughly 20 to 79.

Germline V lookup: CDR1 SGHAT, CDR2 FQNNGV. V was pared by 6 bases and J by 3 bases, with 4 bases of the junction left unmatched. The CDR3 length is 14 residues. General study results and limits: By week 6 at 0.1 to 3.0 mg/kg, blood CD4+ and CD8+ T cells had expanded clonally.

Data came from immunoSEQ multiplex PCR; TCRdb stores just in-frame clones and leaves some out. This table holds approximately 60,000 clones, 84% found once. The timepoints at which blood was sampled were baseline, cycle 4 day 1, and cycle 7 day 1. Remarks on this clone: The antigen remains unidentified.

This receptor was identified in an adult with an advanced solid tumor such as melanoma, head and neck, liver or kidney cancer. The material was CD4+ or CD8+ T cells sorted from blood, obtained in a trial of the OX40 agonist ivuxolimab. The rearrangement uses TRBV11-2 and TRBJ2-3, with 9 bases identical to TRBD1. The CDR3 bases are TGTGCCAGCAGGCCGACAGGGGGAACAGATACGCAGTATTTT. This translates into CASRPTGGTDTQYF.